This TCR beta chain was recovered during a study of blood T cell repertoires in COVID-19. Study context: Specimens from acute and convalescent COVID-19 originated in the United States, Italy and Spain.

Looked up from germline, CDR1 is MGHRA and CDR2 is YSYEKL. Trimming removed 0 bases at V and 0 bases at J, with 11 bases between. The CDR3 contains 17 residues. In the original processing: The authors estimated nucleated cell counts from reference gene primer amplification. Sequencing used immunoSEQ multiplex PCR; TCRdb keeps in-frame clones, though not all of them. The V and J calls and clone size are taken from that table; D and trimming were inferred from the DNA. The data show around 200,000 clones, with 85% to 90% seen just once and approximately 6.2% held by the top ten. V gene TRBV4-1 combines with J gene TRBJ2-2; no definite D call. The receptor's source is a man aged 60-69 years who had recovered from COVID-19. The sequenced sample was peripheral blood. The CDR3 region is CASSQEGGTANTGELFF. For the CDR3, the DNA is TGCGCCAGCAGCCAAGAAGGCGGAACCGCGAACACCGGGGAGCTGTTTTTT.